The 10 T cell receptor beta chains below come from one sample, sequenced in a study of T cells in Graves' hyperthyroidism and ophthalmopathy. RNA transcripts gave rise to amplified TCR beta CDR3 regions. HTBI primers were the set used in a first-round RT-PCR of the TCR CDR3. TCRdb re-called the multiplex PCR reads with MiXCR, one entry per CDR3 protein. The table lists about 690,000 distinct CDR3 sequences, roughly 17% of them singletons. The specimen was blood. These receptors were collected from a man in his fifties or sixties with Graves' hyperthyroidism.

The J gene is TRBJ2-5, the V gene TRBV2; 15 bases match TRBD2. The CDR3 runs 15 residues. J gave up 4 bases and V 6 bases, and 3 bases lay outside the gene matches. The V gene's germline CDR1 is SNHLY and CDR2 FYNNEI. The chain's CDR3 is CASRVGLAGGETQYF. The CDR3 bases are TGTGCCAGCAGAGTGGGACTAGCGGGAGGAGAGACCCAGTACTTC.

This clonotype has ten or more counts. The chain combines TRBV24-1 with TRBJ2-5, with D uncertain. Germline values: CDR1 KGHDR, CDR2 SFDVKD. The CDR3 consists of 13 residues. The V end was cut by 5 bases, the J end by 7 bases, with 13 bases between. The CDR3 protein is CATSVPGSGTQYF. CDR3 bases: TGTGCCACCAGTGTTCCAGGCTCTGGGACCCAGTACTTC.

This chain connects TRBV3-1 to TRBJ1-1; a possible D gene is TRBD1 (5 bases). The V gene lost 2 bases and the J gene lost 1 base, with 8 bases spanning the gap. This CDR3 has 14 amino acids. CDR1 LGHDT and CDR2 YNNKEL come from the germline V gene (reference sequence). CDR3 coding DNA: TGTGCCAGCAGCCAACGGGACTCGAACACTGAAGCTTTCTTT. This sequence encodes CASSQRDSNTEAFF.

Turning to this clonotype: A much larger clone differs from this one at a single base, so this may be a read error. The V gene is TRBV6-1, the J gene TRBJ2-7, with D possibly being TRBD2 (5 bases). Germline CDR1 reads MNHNS; CDR2 reads SASEGT. With 3 bases removed from V and 2 bases from J, the gap between germline ends came to 14 bases. The CDR3 has 15 residues. CDR3 loop: CASSEVVGSPYEQYF. The CDR3 region has the DNA TGTGCCAGCAGTGAGGTGGTAGGGAGCCCCTACGAGCAGTACTTC.

This clonotype was recorded at least ten times. The chain couples TRBV12-3 or TRBV12-4 to TRBJ1-1, with D uncertain. V was shortened by 6 bases and J by 7 bases, with 15 bases between the two germline ends. The CDR3 is made up of 13 amino acids. The CDR3 reads CASSPTTEIEAFF. CDR3 in DNA: TGTGCCAGCAGCCCGACAACGGAGATTGAAGCTTTCTTT.

A single count supports this clonotype. The V call is TRBV5-5, the J call TRBJ2-3; tentatively, D is TRBD1 (5 bases). The CDR3 spans 17 residues. V was pared by 4 bases and J by 6 bases, with 24 bases between. Germline V gives CDR1 SGHKS, CDR2 YYEKEE (reference sequence). The CDR3 DNA follows: TGTGCCAGCAGCCCGACCTATAAGGACACCTCCGTGGATACGCAGTATTTT. This codes for CASSPTYKDTSVDTQYF.

This clonotype was observed many times. The chain has TRBV7-8 and TRBJ2-7; tentatively, D is TRBD1 (6 bases). The CDR3 covers 13 residues. CDR1 and CDR2 (germline): SGHVS, FQNEAQ. V was cut by 7 bases and J by 4 bases, with 14 bases left in between. CDR3 amino acids: CASKTRTEYEQYF. The CDR3 coding sequence is TGTGCCAGCAAGACCCGGACAGAGTACGAGCAGTACTTC.

DNA of the CDR3: TGTGCCAGCAGCGTGGATATTTCGAACACTGAAGCTTTCTTT. Its translation is CASSVDISNTEAFF. The V call is TRBV9, the J call TRBJ1-1; no firm D call. The V gene's germline CDR1 is SGDLS and CDR2 YYNGEE. The length of the CDR3 is 14 residues. Trimming shortened V by 2 bases and J by 1 base, and 9 bases separated the two germline ends.

This clonotype was detected many times. The DNA of the CDR3 is TGTGCCAGCAGCTTAAGACTAGCGGGGGCTATCCGAAATATTTACGAGCAGTACTTC. Its protein product is CASSLRLAGAIRNIYEQYF. V and J are TRBV11-3 and TRBJ2-7; TRBD2 agrees at 12 bases. V shed 2 bases, J shed 4 bases, and the junction held 15 bases outside the gene matches. The germline CDR1 and CDR2 sequences are SGHNT and YENEEA. This CDR3 comprises 19 residues.

This clonotype was counted at least ten times. The rearrangement joins TRBV20-1 to TRBJ1-1, with D maybe TRBD1 (5 bases). Trimming took off 6 bases at V and 5 bases at J, with 19 bases between the two ends. Germline-derived CDR1 and CDR2 are DFQATT and SNEGSKA (reference sequence). CDR3 length: 14 amino acids. CDR3 sequence reads: CSARLAGGGTEAFF. The CDR3 nucleotides are TGCAGTGCCAGACTCGCCGGGGGTGGGACTGAAGCTTTCTTT.